These 27 T cell receptor beta chains were all obtained from the same sample, sequenced in a study of T cells in Graves' hyperthyroidism and ophthalmopathy. Amplified TCR beta CDR3 regions derived from RNA transcripts. Carried out on the TCR CDR3, a first-round RT-PCR used the HTBI primer set. TCRdb analysed the multiplex PCR reads with MiXCR anew, one entry per CDR3 protein. The sample yields around 56,000 distinct CDR3 sequences, around 50% seen once. Sequencing used blood. The origin of the receptors is a woman in her thirties with Graves' ophthalmopathy.

This clonotype was seen ten or more times. The chain couples TRBV28 to TRBJ2-3; 10 bases match TRBD1. The CDR3 sequence is 14 residues long. Losses at the gene ends were 5 bases for V and 4 bases for J; bases not matched to a gene: 3. Germline V gene data show CDR1 as MDHEN and CDR2 as SYDVKM. Written as DNA, the CDR3 is TGTGCCAGCAGTGACAGGGGGCGTTCAGATACGCAGTATTTT. Encoded protein: CASSDRGRSDTQYF.

With regard to this clonotype: A junction boundary mismatches the germline segment, possibly from a read error. The chain combines TRBV11-2 with TRBJ1-1, with D unresolved. The CDR3 spans 13 residues. Germline CDR1 and CDR2: SGHAT and FQNNGV. CDR3 bases: TGTGCCAGCAGCTTACAGAGAAACACGGAAGCTTTCTTT. Translated: CASSLQRNTEAFF.

V and J are TRBV2 and TRBJ1-4; D might be TRBD1 (5 bases). Trimming cost V 2 bases and J 8 bases, with 12 bases left between them. The CDR3 length is 14 residues. CDR1 and CDR2 from the germline V gene are SNHLY and FYNNEI. The CDR3 coding sequence is TGTGCCAGCAGTGAATACCAGGGTCGGGAAAAACTGTTTTTT. It encodes CASSEYQGREKLFF.

This clonotype was counted ten times or more. The V gene is TRBV6-5, the J gene TRBJ2-7, with 7 bases aligning to TRBD2. The CDR3 is 13 residues long. Germline CDR1 and CDR2: MNHEY and SVGAGI. V lost 2 bases to trimming and J lost 5 bases; unmatched junction nucleotides: 3. The CDR3 here is CASSYRLADEQYF. The CDR3, as DNA: TGTGCCAGCAGTTACAGGCTAGCGGACGAGCAGTACTTC.

This chain uses TRBV19 with TRBJ1-6; the D gene is possibly TRBD1 (5 bases). This CDR3 has 15 residues. V was pared by 11 bases and J by 6 bases, with 20 bases between. Germline loops: CDR1 LNHDA, CDR2 SQIVND (reference sequence). The chain's CDR3 is CAWRLGRRGNSPLHF. The DNA of the CDR3 is TGTGCCTGGAGGCTGGGCAGGAGGGGTAATTCACCCCTCCACTTT.

This clonotype showed up just once. A junction boundary mismatches the germline segment, possibly from a read error. This chain links TRBV6-1 with TRBJ1-4; D may be TRBD1 (5 bases). The CDR3 contains 14 residues. CDR1 and CDR2 from the germline V gene are MNHNS and SASEGT. The CDR3 is CATGTESTNEKLLF. As DNA, the CDR3 is TGTGCCACCGGGACGGAGTCAACTAATGAAAAACTGCTTTTT.

The sample holds many counts of this clonotype. The V gene is TRBV19, the J gene TRBJ1-3; D is uncertain. This CDR3 is built from 16 residues. The V end lost 6 bases, the J end lost 4 bases, and 19 bases lay between the germline ends. The germline V gene has CDR1 LNHDA and CDR2 SQIVND (reference sequence). The CDR3 sequence: CASRITFGVSGNTIYF. Written as DNA, the CDR3 is TGTGCCAGTAGGATTACCTTCGGGGTTTCCGGAAACACCATATATTTT.

This clonotype was counted ten times or more. The rearrangement uses TRBV7-9 and TRBJ1-2; possibly TRBD1 for D (6 bases). Trimming left V 1 base short and J 7 bases short, with 13 bases between. Germline V CDR1 and CDR2: SEHNR, FQNEAQ (reference sequence). The CDR3 consists of 14 residues. The CDR3 sequence: CASSLVGDNFGYTF. The CDR3 region has the DNA TGTGCCAGCAGCTTAGTCGGGGACAATTTTGGCTACACCTTC.

This clonotype came up many times. The rearrangement links TRBV28 to TRBJ1-2; TRBD1 might be the D (6 bases). CDR1 is MDHEN, CDR2 SYDVKM, per germline. Trimming took 5 bases from V and 2 from J, leaving 15 bases between them. This CDR3 has 15 residues. CDR3 in DNA: TGTGCCAGCAGTCTTGGGGGGGGGCGGAACTATGGCTACACCTTC. Encoded protein: CASSLGGGRNYGYTF.

The rearrangement joins TRBV7-2 to TRBJ1-5; D might be TRBD1 (6 bases). Germline assignment: CDR1 SGHTA and CDR2 FQGNSA. CDR3 length: 12 residues. Trimming left V 4 bases short and J 14 bases short, with 15 bases between. The CDR3 DNA reads as TGTGCCAGCAGCTGGGACATATCCTACGAGCATTTT. The encoded protein is CASSWDISYEHF.

The J gene is TRBJ1-6, the V gene TRBV6-1; the D gene is possibly TRBD1 (5 bases). Germline lookup yields CDR1 MNHNS and CDR2 SASEGT. Deletions cut 2 bases from V and 6 bases from J, with 8 bases between. CDR3 length equals 14 residues. For the CDR3, the DNA is TGTGCCAGCAGTGAAAGGGGTGGTAATTCACCCCTCCACTTT. Amino acid sequence: CASSERGGNSPLHF.

The chain has TRBV9 and TRBJ1-2, with D perhaps TRBD1 (5 bases). Trimming shortened V by 5 bases and J by 5 bases, and 13 bases separated the two germline ends. From germline, CDR1 is SGDLS and CDR2 YYNGEE. This CDR3 contains 13 residues. The DNA for the CDR3 is TGTGCCAGCAGTCTAGCGGGGGAGTATGGCTACACCTTC. It codes for CASSLAGEYGYTF.

This clonotype was seen ten or more times. V gene TRBV20-1 combines with J gene TRBJ1-2; 9 bases are a match to TRBD1. The CDR3 sequence is 16 residues long. Germline assignment: CDR1 DFQATT and CDR2 SNEGSKA (reference sequence). The J segment lost 8 bases and the V segment lost 0 bases, leaving 13 bases of the junction unmatched. In nucleotides, the CDR3 is TGCAGTGCTAGAGACCTCCGGACAGGGGAGGTTTTGGGCTACACCTTC. Translated: CSARDLRTGEVLGYTF.

In its sample, this clonotype was seen a few times. V gene TRBV6-1 combines with J gene TRBJ2-2, with TRBD2 matching over 9 bases. The germline V gene encodes CDR1 MNHNS and CDR2 SASEGT. V shed 6 bases, J shed 6 bases, and the junction held 20 bases outside the gene matches. The CDR3 length is 19 residues. CDR3 bases: TGTGCCAGCAGGGGGTGGATGCTAGCGGGAACCGAAGCGTCCGGGGAGCTGTTTTTT. Protein product: CASRGWMLAGTEASGELFF.

This chain links TRBV24-1 with TRBJ2-5; 7 bases line up with TRBD2. J lost 4 bases, V lost 7 bases, and 8 bases had no gene match. In germline, CDR1 is KGHDR, CDR2 SFDVKD. CDR3 length equals 14 residues. CDR3 residues: CATSPPGGGETQYF. CDR3 nucleotide sequence: TGTGCCACCAGCCCTCCGGGAGGAGGAGAGACCCAGTACTTC.

V and J are TRBV20-1 and TRBJ1-2; D uncertain. Germline CDR1 DFQATT, CDR2 SNEGSKA (reference sequence). The CDR3 has 12 amino acids. This chain's CDR3 is CSSPERSSGNTF. The CDR3 region has the DNA TGCAGCTCCCCGGAGAGATCCTCTGGAAACACCTTC.

The chain uses TRBV24-1 and TRBJ1-6; 7 nucleotides align to TRBD1. The ends lost 4 bases at V and 7 bases at J; junction bases unmatched: 6. The CDR3 is made up of 15 amino acids. Germline V lookup: CDR1 KGHDR, CDR2 SFDVKD. The CDR3 sequence is CATSEPTGSNSPLHF. CDR3 in DNA: TGTGCCACCAGTGAGCCGACAGGGTCGAATTCACCCCTCCACTTT.

This chain links TRBV7-3 with TRBJ1-2, with 9 nucleotides matching TRBD1. CDR1 is SGHTA, CDR2 FQGTGA, per germline. The CDR3 runs 13 residues. Trimming took 6 bases from V and 9 from J; bases not matched to a gene: 8. The CDR3 reads CASSGGTGYRYTF. The CDR3 bases are TGTGCCAGCAGTGGGGGGACAGGGTATCGCTACACCTTC. Combining the CDR3 with reference TRBV7-3 and TRBJ1-2 gives the whole variable domain GAGVSQTPSNKVTEKGKYVELRCDPISGHTALYWYRQSLGQGPEFLIYFQGTGAADDSGLPNDRFFAVRPEGSVSTLKIQRTERGDSAVYLCASSGGTGYRYTFGSGTRLTVV.

As regards this clonotype: Mismatch with germline at one junction end may stem from a read error. V and J are TRBV12-3 or TRBV12-4 and TRBJ2-7, with D uncertain. This CDR3 spans 12 amino acids. CDR3 residues: CASSLDGDEQCF. The CDR3 DNA reads as TGTGCCAGCAGTTTAGACGGTGACGAGCAGTGCTTC.

Comments on this clonotype: This may be a read error, as it is one base from a much larger clone. CDR3 coding DNA: TGTGCCACCAGTTCGATAGGGGAGCTCAATCAGCCCCAGCATTTT. Translating gives CATSSIGELNQPQHF. The V gene is TRBV24-1, the J gene TRBJ1-5, with D possibly being TRBD1 (5 bases). Deletions cut 6 bases from V and 3 bases from J, with 14 bases between. CDR1 and CDR2 from the germline V gene are KGHDR and SFDVKD. This CDR3 contains 15 residues.

V and J are TRBV5-4 and TRBJ2-7; 9 bases map to TRBD1. Per the germline V gene, CDR1 is SGHNT and CDR2 is YYREEE (reference sequence). The CDR3 consists of 13 residues. V lost 6 bases to trimming and J lost 5 bases; unmatched junction nucleotides: 6. The DNA of the CDR3 is TGTGCCAGCACCCCCGGGACAGGGAACGAGCAGTACTTC. Translation gives CASTPGTGNEQYF.

The chain carries TRBV6-6 and TRBJ2-1, with 8 bases aligning to TRBD2. The J segment lost 8 bases and the V segment lost 2 bases, leaving 8 bases of the junction unmatched. The CDR3 extends over 15 amino acids. CDR1 and CDR2 from the germline V gene are MNHNY and SVGAGI (reference sequence). CDR3 nucleotides: TGTGCCAGCAGTTACCCAGCGGGAGTCACAGATGAGCAGTTCTTC. Protein product: CASSYPAGVTDEQFF.

This clonotype has a count of ten or more. V is TRBV25-1 and J is TRBJ1-1, with 8 nucleotides matching TRBD1. Per the germline V gene, CDR1 is MGHDK and CDR2 is SYGVNS. Trimming at V came to 10 bases and at J to 0 bases, leaving 13 bases not matched to a gene. The CDR3 runs 16 residues. CDR3 in amino acids: CATKTYGRGLNTEAFF. In DNA, the CDR3 is TGTGCCACCAAGACCTACGGCAGGGGGCTGAACACTGAAGCTTTCTTT.

This clonotype was counted ten times or more. The rearrangement uses TRBV20-1 and TRBJ2-7, with D possibly being TRBD1 or TRBD2 (5 bases each). CDR3 length: 13 residues. Germline CDR1 DFQATT, CDR2 SNEGSKA (reference sequence). CDR3 in amino acids: CSDTPWGTYEQYF. The CDR3 nucleotides are TGCAGCGACACACCCTGGGGGACCTACGAGCAGTACTTC.

This clonotype was recorded once. This could be a read error, since a much larger clone is one nucleotide away. The V and J genes are TRBV25-1 and TRBJ2-7; maybe TRBD2 (6 bases). Germline values: CDR1 MGHDK, CDR2 SYGVNS. The CDR3 totals 16 residues. DNA of the CDR3: TGTGCCCGCAGCCAAGGCAGGGAGGTCGACCTGTACGAGCAGTACTTC. Translation gives CARSQGREVDLYEQYF.

This clonotype rates as medium-sized. V and J are TRBV2 and TRBJ1-2; D might be TRBD1 (6 bases). V was clipped by 2 bases and J by 8 bases, with 18 bases between them. The germline CDR1 and CDR2 sequences are SNHLY and FYNNEI. The CDR3 covers 15 residues. The DNA for the CDR3 is TGTGCCAGCAGTGAAAGGGACATCCCACTTGGGGGCTACACCTTC. This translates into CASSERDIPLGGYTF.

This clonotype occurred many times. This chain connects TRBV7-8 to TRBJ2-7; D unclear. Germline V gives CDR1 SGHVS, CDR2 FQNEAQ. This CDR3 is built from 15 residues. V was clipped by 1 base and J by 8 bases, with 18 bases between them. The CDR3 reads CASSLVSGPKLKQYF. In DNA form, the CDR3 reads TGTGCCAGCAGCTTAGTTTCCGGACCCAAGTTAAAGCAGTACTTC.